The entry below describes one TCR beta chain. This CDR3 region has 12 residues. Germline V gene lookup returns CDR1 DFQATT and CDR2 SNEGSKA (reference sequence). The ends were cut back, 5 bases at V and 0 bases at J, with 5 bases in the middle. This entry is derived from a study of identical twins. Each CDR3 protein is one row after TCRdb ran MiXCR on the 5' RACE reads. This sample yields around 1.7 million distinct CDR3 sequences, of which roughly 35% are seen a single time; 0.25% to 0.3% belongs to the top ten. The receptor's source is a newborn girl in good health. The chain couples TRBV20-1 to TRBJ1-3; D uncertain. The specimen sequenced was cord blood. CDR3 in amino acids: CSASISGNTIYF. Here the CDR3 DNA reads TGCAGTGCTTCAATCTCTGGAAACACCATATATTTT.